These 9 T cell receptor beta chains originate from one sample sequenced in a study of T cells after yellow fever vaccination. TCRdb re-called the 5' RACE reads through MiXCR, storing one row per CDR3 protein. The table shows over 250,000 distinct CDR3 sequences, with roughly 4.3% occurring only once. Sequencing used PBMCs, obtained 5 days after the yellow fever booster vaccination. The receptors were sampled from a man younger than 35 who received the YFV17D yellow fever vaccine.

This clonotype was found many times. The chain is built from TRBV11-2 and TRBJ1-2; D uncertain. Germline V gene lookup returns CDR1 SGHAT and CDR2 FQNNGV. With 3 bases removed from V and 8 bases from J, the gap between germline ends came to 13 bases. The CDR3 contains 13 residues. This CDR3 is CASSFSTGGGYTF. The CDR3 DNA follows: TGTGCCAGCAGCTTCTCTACTGGAGGGGGCTACACCTTC.

Many counts were recorded for this clonotype. CDR3 protein: CASSIGSGNSPLHF. The DNA for the CDR3 is TGCGCCAGCAGCATTGGTTCGGGAAATTCACCCCTCCACTTT. V and J are TRBV5-1 and TRBJ1-6; no clear D. This CDR3 has 14 amino acids. Trimming took off 4 bases at V and 7 bases at J, with 12 bases between the two ends. Looked up from germline, CDR1 is SGHRS and CDR2 is YFSETQ.

The V gene is TRBV20-1, the J gene TRBJ2-1; D gene uncertain. The CDR3 has 15 residues. The V and J ends lost 5 bases and 4 bases respectively, with 18 bases between them. In germline, CDR1 is DFQATT, CDR2 SNEGSKA (reference sequence). CDR3 loop: CSASPPERRYNEQFF. The CDR3 bases are TGCAGTGCTTCACCTCCGGAGCGCCGATACAATGAGCAGTTCTTC.

In its sample, this clonotype was seen many times. This chain uses TRBV3-1 with TRBJ2-7; D is perhaps TRBD1 or TRBD2 (5 bases each). V was shortened by 4 bases and J by 0 bases, with 16 bases between the two germline ends. In germline, CDR1 is LGHDT, CDR2 YNNKEL (reference sequence). The CDR3 length is 16 residues. The CDR3 bases are TGTGCCAGCAGCCCTTATACCGGGACGGTCTCCTACGAGCAGTACTTC. This codes for CASSPYTGTVSYEQYF.

At least ten counts were recorded for this clonotype. V is TRBV6-6 and J is TRBJ2-5, with D possibly being TRBD2 (7 bases). Per germline, CDR1 MNHNY and CDR2 SVGAGI (reference sequence). V lost 7 bases and J 4 bases, leaving 13 bases between the germline ends. This CDR3 is 13 amino acids long. In DNA, the CDR3 is TGTGCCAGCAACGCGGGGGCGGGAGAGACCCAGTACTTC. This encodes CASNAGAGETQYF.

V and J are TRBV6-5 and TRBJ1-2; D not resolved. The V gene lost 0 bases and the J gene lost 9 bases, with 14 bases spanning the gap. This CDR3 has 14 residues. Germline lookup yields CDR1 MNHEY and CDR2 SVGAGI. The CDR3 sequence is CASSYSEGSPSYTF. In DNA, the CDR3 is TGTGCCAGCAGTTACTCTGAGGGATCTCCGAGCTACACCTTC.

This clonotype was seen only a few times. This sequence joins TRBV12-3 or TRBV12-4 and TRBJ1-5; TRBD1 might be the D (6 bases). The CDR3 consists of 14 residues. Trimming pared 5 bases from V and 3 bases from J, leaving 11 bases between. CDR3 bases: TGTGCCAGCAGTACAGGGATAGACAATCAGCCCCAGCATTTT. This sequence encodes CASSTGIDNQPQHF.

This clonotype occurred many times. The rearrangement joins TRBV7-2 to TRBJ2-3; tentative D call: TRBD2 (5 bases). The ends were cut back, 2 bases at V and 4 bases at J, with 13 bases in the middle. CDR1 and CDR2 from the germline V gene are SGHTA and FQGNSA. This CDR3 spans 15 amino acids. The DNA for the CDR3 is TGTGCCAGCAGCTTATATTTGCGGCGGGCAGATACGCAGTATTTT. This gives the protein CASSLYLRRADTQYF.

The chain links TRBV7-2 to TRBJ2-3, with 9 bases that match TRBD2. Germline V lookup: CDR1 SGHTA, CDR2 FQGNSA. The trim removed 5 bases at V and 6 bases at J, leaving 12 bases unmatched. This CDR3 contains 16 residues. CDR3 bases: TGTGCCAGCAGCCCAGCGGCGGGGGGGCCCTCCGATACGCAGTATTTT. Amino acids: CASSPAAGGPSDTQYF.